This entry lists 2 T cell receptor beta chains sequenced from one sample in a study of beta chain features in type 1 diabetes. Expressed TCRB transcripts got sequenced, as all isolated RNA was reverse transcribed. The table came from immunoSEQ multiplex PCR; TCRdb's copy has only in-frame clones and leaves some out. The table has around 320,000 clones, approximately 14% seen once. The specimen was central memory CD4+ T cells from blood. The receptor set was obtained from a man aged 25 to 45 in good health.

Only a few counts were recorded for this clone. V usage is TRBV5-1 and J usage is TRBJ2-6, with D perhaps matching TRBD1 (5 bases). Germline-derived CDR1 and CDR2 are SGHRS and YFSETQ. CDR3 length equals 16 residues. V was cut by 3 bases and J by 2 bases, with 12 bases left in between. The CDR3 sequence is CASSSDMSAGANVLTF. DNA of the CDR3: TGCGCCAGCAGCTCGGACATGTCCGCTGGGGCCAACGTCCTGACTTTC.

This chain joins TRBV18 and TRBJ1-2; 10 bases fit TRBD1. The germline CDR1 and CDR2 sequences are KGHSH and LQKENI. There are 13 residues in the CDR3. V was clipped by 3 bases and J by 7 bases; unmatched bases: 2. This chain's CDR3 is CASSPRDRGGYTF. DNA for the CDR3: TGTGCCAGCTCACCCCGGGACAGGGGTGGCTACACCTTC.